What follows are 5 T cell receptor beta chains derived from one specimen sequenced in a study of OX40 agonist ivuxolimab in advanced cancers. Here immunoSEQ multiplex PCR was the method, and the copy in TCRdb shows in-frame clones only, minus some. The sample lists some 100,000 clones, 84% occurring once. The material sequenced was CD4+ or CD8+ T cells sorted from blood, taken in a trial of the OX40 agonist ivuxolimab. These TCRs come from an adult with an advanced solid tumor such as melanoma, head and neck, liver or kidney cancer.

This chain joins TRBV9 and TRBJ1-1; perhaps TRBD1 as D (6 bases). The germline V and J ends were trimmed by 4 bases and 0 bases, with 13 bases remaining between them. CDR1 SGDLS and CDR2 YYNGEE come from the germline V gene. CDR3 length: 15 residues. The CDR3 nucleotides read TGTGCCAGCAGCTCACAGGGAGGGATGAACACTGAAGCTTTCTTT. Amino acid sequence: CASSSQGGMNTEAFF.

This chain joins TRBV5-4 and TRBJ2-5; the match to TRBD1 covers 7 bases. The trim removed 7 bases at V and 1 base at J, leaving 4 bases unmatched. CDR1 SGHNT and CDR2 YYREEE come from the germline V gene (reference sequence). This CDR3 comprises 13 residues. This CDR3 reads CASGDRFQETQYF. The CDR3 DNA is TGTGCCAGCGGGGACAGATTCCAAGAGACCCAGTACTTC. The entire variable domain, with the rest obtained from reference TRBV5-4 and TRBJ2-5, is as follows: ETGVTQSPTHLIKTRGQQVTLRCSSQSGHNTVSWYQQALGQGPQFIFQYYREEENGRGNFPPRFSGLQFPNYSSELNVNALELDDSALYLCASGDRFQETQYFGPGTRLLVL.

The chain is built from TRBV7-9 and TRBJ1-3; no firm D call. The CDR3 length is 15 residues. CDR1 and CDR2 (germline): SEHNR, FQNEAQ (reference sequence). The V end was cut by 5 bases, the J end by 4 bases, with 15 bases between. CDR3 bases: TGTGCCAGCAGCGGACGAGGTTTGGGAGGAAACACCATATATTTT. Its translation is CASSGRGLGGNTIYF.

V is TRBV11-3 and J is TRBJ1-4; the D gene is possibly TRBD1 (5 bases). CDR1 is SGHNT and CDR2 is YENEEA in the germline V gene. Trimming took off 3 bases at V and 4 bases at J, with 15 bases between the two ends. The length of the CDR3 is 16 residues. CDR3 protein: CASSFTPGPINEKLFF. CDR3 bases: TGTGCCAGCAGCTTTACCCCGGGACCGATTAATGAAAAACTGTTTTTT.

The V and J genes are TRBV18 and TRBJ1-6; tentative D call: TRBD1 (6 bases). V lost 0 bases and J lost 10, with 16 bases in between. Germline V gene sequence: CDR1 KGHSH, CDR2 LQKENI. The CDR3 sequence is 16 residues long. The CDR3 coding sequence is TGTGCCAGCTCACCACCCGCCGGGGGCACTAGCTCACCCCTCCACTTT. Translation: CASSPPAGGTSSPLHF.